This TCR beta chain was recorded in a study of blood T cell repertoires in COVID-19. Study background: Acute and convalescent COVID-19 specimens originated in the United States, Italy and Spain.

Per the original data handling: Amplified reference gene primers provided the basis for estimating nucleated cell counts. The assay was immunoSEQ multiplex PCR, and TCRdb's table has in-frame clones only and misses some. The V and J calls and the clone size are those of that table, but D and trimming were determined from the DNA. The sample has about 280,000 clones, 70% to 90% seen once. Germline V CDR1 and CDR2: PRHDT, FYEKMQ (reference sequence). J was trimmed by 7 bases and V by 6 bases; bases with no gene match: 10. The CDR3 is 15 amino acids. The V and J genes are TRBV13 and TRBJ2-1; TRBD1 agrees at 9 bases. This clonotype was obtained from a man between 18 and 29 years old with active or convalescent COVID-19. The sequenced material came from peripheral blood. This chain's CDR3 is CASRGRGQGGNEQFF. The CDR3 coding sequence is TGTGCCAGCAGGGGTAGGGGACAGGGCGGGAATGAGCAGTTCTTC.